This T cell receptor beta chain stems from a study of response to subunit inactivated influenza vaccine (dated by TCRdb to the late 2010s). Notes on the research overall: The study used deep quantitative T cell receptor repertoire profiling to track responses to a trivalent subunit inactivated influenza vaccine.

The CDR3 contains 14 residues, cysteine and phenylalanine counted. Here the CDR3 DNA is all that survives: 42 bases in frame from base 1. Trimming accounts for 4 bases at V and 4 bases at J, while the number of junction bases matched to no gene is 4. Via the germline V gene, CDR1 is SGHRS and CDR2 YFSETQ. The meaning of the sample's time point label: 45 days after influenza vaccine administration. The paper's findings and limits, for the study overall: The authors proposed that each seasonal influenza vaccination may bring in only a limited number of new T cells.

The method behind the library was RT-PCR. The sequencer listed for this sample is Illumina HiSeq 2500. TCRdb reran the public reads through fastp at Q25 and MiXCR, keeping productive beta chains. Rows are unified per CDR3 protein, each entry keeping the most common DNA and genes. The sample table shows about 480,000 distinct CDR3 sequences, and approximately 11% are seen once. The ten largest account for approximately 12% of the sample. This clonotype was seen ten or more times. Its antigen is unknown. No much larger clone exists at a distance of one base, and base qualities are not known. The chain links TRBV5-1 with TRBJ1-2; TRBD1 aligns with 10 central bases. Sequenced here: PBMCs from blood, sampled roughly 47 days after vaccination. This sequence was found in a man in his fifties who received an inactivated influenza vaccine. Donor details come from another sample of the same person, matched by shared clones. CDR3 loop: CASSPGQGIYGYTF. The sequence in DNA is TGCGCCAGCAGCCCGGGACAGGGGATCTATGGCTACACCTTC.